The 8 T cell receptor beta chains in this list originate from one sample, sequenced in a study of T cell responses to AZD1222 COVID-19 vaccine. Method: immunoSEQ multiplex PCR; TCRdb's copy keeps in-frame clones and lacks some. The data hold about 160,000 clones, with approximately 90% observed a single time. The sample in question was peripheral blood, obtained on day 0 of AZD1222 vaccination. The receptors derive from an adult in good health.

The V call is TRBV6-8, the J call TRBJ1-2, with D tentatively TRBD1 (5 bases). CDR1 is MNHGY and CDR2 is SAAAGT in the germline V gene. This CDR3 is built from 16 residues. V lost 2 bases and J 5 bases, leaving 18 bases between the germline ends. The CDR3 DNA reads as TGTGCCAGCAGTTACCAGGGACTAGGGGAGTTATATGGCTACACCTTC. Its protein product is CASSYQGLGELYGYTF.

This chain uses TRBV4-1 with TRBJ2-7; 10 bases agree with TRBD2. The CDR3 extends over 13 amino acids. V shed 1 base, J shed 9 bases, and the junction held 3 bases outside the gene matches. Germline lookup yields CDR1 MGHRA and CDR2 YSYEKL. The CDR3 loop is CASSQARTSGQYF. In DNA, the CDR3 is TGCGCCAGCAGCCAAGCCCGGACTAGCGGGCAGTACTTC.

This clone has only a few counts. V usage is TRBV20-1 and J usage is TRBJ2-1, with D uncertain. Germline V CDR1 and CDR2: DFQATT, SNEGSKA (reference sequence). Trimming pared 3 bases from V and 7 bases from J, leaving 4 bases between. The CDR3 is 10 residues long. CDR3 sequence: CSASENEQFF. CDR3 sequence (DNA): TGCAGTGCTAGCGAGAATGAGCAGTTCTTC.

The chain couples TRBV11-2 to TRBJ2-5; 10 bases are shared with TRBD1. The germline CDR1 and CDR2 sequences are SGHAT and FQNNGV. The CDR3 has 15 residues. With V trimmed by 5 bases and J by 4 bases, 7 bases remained unmatched. DNA for the CDR3: TGTGCCAGCAGCGGGGACAGGGGCGGGGGAGAGACCCAGTACTTC. It codes for CASSGDRGGGETQYF. Full variable domain (missing parts from reference TRBV11-2 and TRBJ2-5): EAGVAQSPRYKIIEKRQSVAFWCNPISGHATLYWYQQILGQGPKLLIQFQNNGVVDDSQLPKDRFSAERLKGVDSTLKIQPAKLEDSAVYLCASSGDRGGGETQYFGPGTRLLVL.

CDR3 DNA: TGTGCCAGCAGAGAACAGACCGGGGAGCTGTTTTTT. This encodes CASREQTGELFF. The V gene is TRBV2, the J gene TRBJ2-2; D unresolved. The V and J ends lost 6 bases and 5 bases respectively, with 7 bases between them. In germline, CDR1 is SNHLY, CDR2 FYNNEI. The CDR3 extends over 12 amino acids.

This clone appeared a single time. The chain employs TRBV3-1 (or the pseudogene TRBV3-2) and TRBJ2-5, with D tentatively TRBD1 (6 bases). Deletions cut 0 bases from V and 5 bases from J, with 19 bases between. The CDR3 has 17 residues. Germline V gene lookup returns CDR1 LGHDT and CDR2 YNNKEL (reference sequence). The CDR3, as DNA: TGTGCCAGCAGCCAAGAACTCCAGGGGTCTGCTTGGGAGACCCAGTACTTC. Protein: CASSQELQGSAWETQYF.

The chain links TRBV3-1 (or the pseudogene TRBV3-2) to TRBJ1-6, with D possibly being TRBD1 (6 bases). The V and J ends lost 1 base and 7 bases respectively, with 11 bases between them. Germline V gene sequence: CDR1 LGHDT, CDR2 YNNKEL (reference sequence). The CDR3 contains 15 residues. The CDR3 spells CASSQGSGVNSPLHF. CDR3 DNA: TGTGCCAGCAGCCAAGGGTCAGGGGTCAATTCACCCCTCCACTTT.

V usage is TRBV3-1 (or the pseudogene TRBV3-2) and J usage is TRBJ2-1; weak D call: TRBD2 (5 bases). V gave up 4 bases and J gave up 5 bases, with 18 bases separating them. This CDR3 spans 16 amino acids. Germline loops: CDR1 LGHDT, CDR2 YNNKEL (reference sequence). CDR3 nucleotide sequence: TGTGCCAGCAGCCTAGGACTTTTCCCCGCTAACAATGAGCAGTTCTTC. Encoded protein: CASSLGLFPANNEQFF.